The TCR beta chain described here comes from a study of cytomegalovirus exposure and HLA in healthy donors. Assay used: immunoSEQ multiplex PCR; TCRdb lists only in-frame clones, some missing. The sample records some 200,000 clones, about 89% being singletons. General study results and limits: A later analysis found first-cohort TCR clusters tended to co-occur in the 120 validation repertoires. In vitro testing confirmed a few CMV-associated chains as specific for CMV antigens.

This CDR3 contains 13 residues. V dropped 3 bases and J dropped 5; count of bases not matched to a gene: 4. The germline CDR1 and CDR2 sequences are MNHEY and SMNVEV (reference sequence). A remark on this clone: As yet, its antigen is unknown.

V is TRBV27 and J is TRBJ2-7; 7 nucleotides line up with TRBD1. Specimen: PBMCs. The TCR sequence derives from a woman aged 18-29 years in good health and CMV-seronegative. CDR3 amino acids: CASSLKRGHEQYF. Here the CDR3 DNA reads TGTGCCAGCAGTTTGAAAAGGGGGCACGAGCAGTACTTC.